This T cell receptor beta chain was documented in a study of CD8 T cells in Susac syndrome. Study-wide findings and caveats: CD4+ T cell repertoires in Susac syndrome lacked clonal expansion.

V dropped 3 bases and J dropped 0; count of bases not matched to a gene: 1. The CDR3 has 15 amino acids. Germline V gene data show CDR1 as SNHLY and CDR2 as FYNNEI. As to this clonotype: Antigen: not known.

Reverse transcription of roughly 0.5 to 1 ug RNA was performed with random hexamers. TCRdb used MiXCR to reprocess the immunoSEQ multiplex PCR reads, holding one entry per CDR3 protein. The sample consists of approximately 190,000 distinct CDR3 sequences, approximately 94% of them appearing once. All included Susac syndrome patients satisfied recently defined diagnostic criteria for definite or probable disease. Purification of the CD8+ and CD4+ T cells relied on negative isolation, and TEMRA cells underwent FACS enrichment. The TCR was taken from a human donor with Susac syndrome. Specimen: CD4+ T cells from PBMCs. The chain has TRBV2 and TRBJ2-1; 8 bases agree with TRBD2. CDR3 region: CASSERGASYNEQFF. CDR3 bases: TGTGCCAGCAGTGAGCGGGGGGCCTCCTACAATGAGCAGTTCTTC.